This TCR beta chain was documented in a study of cytomegalovirus exposure and HLA in healthy donors. PCR involved 60 Vbeta and 13 Jbeta primers. The assay was immunoSEQ multiplex PCR, and TCRdb's table has in-frame clones only and misses some. The sample is made up of approximately 75,000 clones, and the top ten hold under 0.9% of it. The CDR3 is 15 residues long. V was clipped by 5 bases and J by 4 bases; unmatched bases: 6. Germline V gene sequence: CDR1 SGHTA, CDR2 FQGNSA. The gene calls are TRBV7-2 and TRBJ2-7, with 12 bases matching TRBD2. The sequence was collected from a boy younger than 18 in good health and CMV-seronegative. Sequencing was performed on PBMCs. Here the CDR3 DNA reads TGTGCCAGCAGCCTGACTAGCGGGAGTCTATACGAGCAGTACTTC. Translating gives CASSLTSGSLYEQYF.